One TCR beta chain is described in this entry. These data originate in a study of glioma-infiltrating T cells. Germline CDR1 SGHTA, CDR2 FQGNSA. The CDR3 has 18 residues. Trimming cost V 1 base and J 11 bases; bases outside gene matches: 16. TCR alpha and beta CDR3 regions were amplified from RNA using iRepertoire nested multiplex PCR. TCRdb re-called the multiplex PCR reads through MiXCR, storing one row per CDR3 protein. This table holds 170,000 or so distinct CDR3 sequences, around 45% found once. This receptor was taken from a human donor with low-grade glioma or glioblastoma, undergoing nonglioma brain surgery, or in good health (not recorded which). Source material: glioma tissue, nonneoplastic brain tissue, or PBMCs (not recorded which). The V call is TRBV7-2, the J call TRBJ2-3, with TRBD2 matching over 12 bases. CDR3 nucleotide sequence: TGTGCCAGCAGCTTAGGGCTAGCGGGAGGGACTAGGTACAGTAGGCAGTATTTT. Translating gives CASSLGLAGGTRYSRQYF.